The 31 T cell receptor beta chains below were found in one sample sequenced in a study of shared clonotypes between healthy human individuals. The protocol was immunoSEQ multiplex PCR, while the TCRdb copy is restricted to in-frame clones and leaves out a portion. The sample contains about 1.5 million clones, approximately 98% of which appear only once. Sequencing used naive CD4+ T cells sorted from blood. Subset described: CD45RA+ positively selected. The receptors were gathered from a man aged 25-45 years in good health.

The V call is TRBV7-9, the J call TRBJ2-7; TRBD1 aligns across 7 bases. Germline loops: CDR1 SEHNR, CDR2 FQNEAQ (reference sequence). The V segment lost 3 bases and the J segment 2 bases; nucleotides outside the gene matches: 7. CDR3 length equals 15 residues. The DNA of the CDR3 is TGTGCCAGCAGCTTTGCCACAGGGGCCGCCTACGAGCAGTACTTC. Translated: CASSFATGAAYEQYF. Combining the CDR3 with reference TRBV7-9 and TRBJ2-7 gives the whole variable domain DTGVSQNPRHKITKRGQNVTFRCDPISEHNRLYWYRQTLGQGPEFLTYFQNEAQLEKSRLLSDRFSAERPKGSFSTLEIQRTEQGDSAMYLCASSFATGAAYEQYFGPGTRLTVT.

The V call is TRBV11-2, the J call TRBJ2-3; D might be TRBD2 (5 bases). V dropped 6 bases and J dropped 7 bases, with 20 bases sitting between them. Germline assignment: CDR1 SGHAT and CDR2 FQNNGV. This CDR3 has 15 amino acids. CDR3 loop: CASRTPLEATHTQYF. DNA for the CDR3: TGTGCCAGCAGAACCCCCCTGGAGGCCACCCATACGCAGTATTTT.

V usage is TRBV18 and J usage is TRBJ2-1; 11 bases match TRBD2. The V gene's germline CDR1 is KGHSH and CDR2 LQKENI. This CDR3 contains 16 residues. Trimming at V came to 3 bases and at J to 2 bases, leaving 3 bases not matched to a gene. In nucleotides, the CDR3 is TGTGCCAGCTCACCCCCGGGACTAGCGGCCTACAATGAGCAGTTCTTC. This encodes CASSPPGLAAYNEQFF. The full variable domain, with the rest looked up from reference TRBV18 and TRBJ2-1, is NAGVMQNPRHLVRRRGQEARLRCSPMKGHSHVYWYRQLPEEGLKFMVYLQKENIIDESGMPKERFSAEFPKEGPSILRIQQVVRGDSAAYFCASSPPGLAAYNEQFFGPGTRLTVL.

The chain has TRBV5-3 and TRBJ1-4; D is unresolved. TRBV5-3 is noted as an ORF with a role that remains uncertain. Trimming stripped 3 bases from V and 8 bases from J, with 8 bases between. This CDR3 has 12 residues. The CDR3 coding sequence is TGTGCCAGAAGCTGCTTGCACGAAAAACTGTTTTTT. Amino acids: CARSCLHEKLFF.

The chain joins TRBV2 to TRBJ2-2, with 12 bases fitting TRBD2. Losses at the gene ends were 6 bases for V and 5 bases for J; bases not matched to a gene: 7. CDR3 size: 16 residues. Germline V lookup: CDR1 SNHLY, CDR2 FYNNEI. CDR3 amino acids: CASRLLAGGNTGELFF. CDR3 DNA: TGTGCCAGCAGGCTACTAGCGGGAGGCAATACCGGGGAGCTGTTTTTT. Full variable domain (rest looked up from reference TRBV2 and TRBJ2-2): EPEVTQTPSHQVTQMGQEVILRCVPISNHLYFYWYRQILGQKVEFLVSFYNNEISEKSEIFDDQFSVERPDGSNFTLKIRSTKLEDSAMYFCASRLLAGGNTGELFFGEGSRLTVL.

A word on this clone: The sample holds other DNA sequences that translate to the same CDR3. The rearrangement links TRBV5-1 to TRBJ2-5; 9 nucleotides match TRBD1. The CDR3 sequence is 14 residues long. Germline V gene data show CDR1 as SGHRS and CDR2 as YFSETQ. V shed 4 bases, J shed 5 bases, and the junction held 6 bases outside the gene matches. The CDR3 protein is CASSLDRGWETQYF. For the CDR3, the DNA is TGCGCCAGCAGCCTGGACAGGGGCTGGGAGACCCAGTACTTC. The entire variable domain, with the rest obtained from reference TRBV5-1 and TRBJ2-5, is as follows: KAGVTQTPRYLIKTRGQQVTLSCSPISGHRSVSWYQQTPGQGLQFLFEYFSETQRNKGNFPGRFSGRQFSNSRSEMNVSTLELGDSALYLCASSLDRGWETQYFGPGTRLLVL.

The rearrangement joins TRBV7-9 to TRBJ2-5; 10 nucleotides agree with TRBD2. CDR3 size: 16 residues. Germline V gene data show CDR1 as SEHNR and CDR2 as FQNEAQ (reference sequence). Trimming removed 4 bases from V and 5 bases from J; junction bases left unmatched: 10. DNA for the CDR3: TGTGCCAGCAGCTCGGGTCGGGGACTAGCGACGGAGACCCAGTACTTC. Its protein product is CASSSGRGLATETQYF.

The chain has TRBV9 and TRBJ2-7; 8 bases agree with TRBD2. The germline V gene has CDR1 SGDLS and CDR2 YYNGEE. The V segment lost 0 bases and the J segment 0 bases; nucleotides outside the gene matches: 8. CDR3 size: 17 residues. The CDR3 loop is CASSVGVAGISSYEQYF. CDR3 DNA sequence: TGTGCCAGCAGCGTAGGAGTAGCGGGGATAAGCTCCTACGAGCAGTACTTC.

The J gene is TRBJ2-2, the V gene TRBV11-2; D is perhaps TRBD2 (5 bases). The CDR3 runs to 13 residues. Per the germline V gene, CDR1 is SGHAT and CDR2 is FQNNGV. Trimming stripped 8 bases from V and 4 bases from J, with 11 bases between. The CDR3 nucleotides are TGTGCCAGCGTCCGGGGAATCACCGGGGAGCTGTTTTTT. Protein sequence: CASVRGITGELFF.

The V call is TRBV7-9, the J call TRBJ1-5, with TRBD1 as a possible D gene (6 bases). Trimming shortened V by 5 bases and J by 7 bases, and 18 bases separated the two germline ends. CDR1 SEHNR and CDR2 FQNEAQ come from the germline V gene (reference sequence). This CDR3 region has 15 residues. The CDR3 DNA is TGTGCCAGCAGCCCGGGACACCTTAGCGGGCAGCCCCAGCATTTT. This sequence encodes CASSPGHLSGQPQHF.

CDR3 amino acids: CASSLHGTGYGYTF. For the CDR3, the DNA is TGTGCCAGCAGTTTACATGGGACAGGCTATGGCTACACCTTC. The chain carries TRBV28 and TRBJ1-2, with 8 bases lining up with TRBD1. The CDR3 is 14 amino acids. Germline-derived CDR1 and CDR2 are MDHEN and SYDVKM. After removal of 2 bases from V and 4 bases from J, the junction contained 3 bases not matched to a gene.

CDR3 in DNA: TGCGCCAGCGGATTAATGAATGAGCAGTTCTTC. Protein sequence: CASGLMNEQFF. V gene TRBV5-1 combines with J gene TRBJ2-1; D unclear. Trimming pared 7 bases from V and 7 bases from J, leaving 9 bases between. The CDR3 consists of 11 residues. Germline V CDR1 and CDR2: SGHRS, YFSETQ.

The chain is built from TRBV5-6 and TRBJ2-7, with D perhaps matching TRBD2 (6 bases). Per germline, CDR1 SGHDT and CDR2 YYEEEE. The CDR3 runs to 15 residues. The ends were cut back, 2 bases at V and 6 bases at J, with 18 bases in the middle. The CDR3 region has the DNA TGTGCCAGCAGCTTCGCAAGTGCGGGGAGGCTCGAGCAGTACTTC. Protein: CASSFASAGRLEQYF.

The chain is built from TRBV11-3 and TRBJ2-3, with D possibly being TRBD2 (6 bases). V was cut by 2 bases and J by 0 bases, with 12 bases left in between. The germline CDR1 and CDR2 sequences are SGHNT and YENEEA. The CDR3 is made up of 16 amino acids. This chain's CDR3 is CASSLNGGMSTDTQYF. CDR3 nucleotides: TGTGCCAGCAGCTTAAACGGCGGGATGAGCACAGATACGCAGTATTTT.

This clone was observed once. V gene TRBV14 combines with J gene TRBJ1-1, with 9 positions matching TRBD1. The CDR3 contains 17 residues. Germline CDR1 SGHDN, CDR2 FVKESK. V shed 3 bases and J 3 bases; nucleotides not matched to a gene: 11. CDR3 loop: CASSQYRGPGTDTEAFF. The CDR3 nucleotides are TGTGCCAGCAGCCAGTACAGGGGGCCGGGAACGGACACTGAAGCTTTCTTT.

In this sample, this clone turned up once. The CDR3 loop is CASSYPGQGASGELFF. DNA of the CDR3: TGTGCCAGCAGTTACCCGGGACAGGGGGCCTCCGGGGAGCTGTTTTTT. The chain recombines TRBV5-6 with TRBJ2-2; the match to TRBD1 covers 12 bases. V lost 5 bases, J lost 6 bases, and 8 bases stayed unmatched. Germline V gene sequence: CDR1 SGHDT, CDR2 YYEEEE. CDR3 length: 16 residues.

The V call is TRBV11-2, the J call TRBJ2-1; TRBD2 matches 10 bases. CDR1 and CDR2 from the germline V gene are SGHAT and FQNNGV. The CDR3 loop spans 16 amino acids. Trimming removed 5 bases from V and 2 bases from J; junction bases left unmatched: 6. The CDR3 loop is CASSIIAGGTYNEQFF. The CDR3 DNA reads TGTGCCAGCAGCATAATAGCGGGAGGTACCTACAATGAGCAGTTCTTC. Variable domain in full (rest from reference TRBV11-2 and TRBJ2-1): EAGVAQSPRYKIIEKRQSVAFWCNPISGHATLYWYQQILGQGPKLLIQFQNNGVVDDSQLPKDRFSAERLKGVDSTLKIQPAKLEDSAVYLCASSIIAGGTYNEQFFGPGTRLTVL.

The gene calls are TRBV19 and TRBJ2-7, with 8 bases aligning to TRBD2. Germline-derived CDR1 and CDR2 are LNHDA and SQIVND (reference sequence). This CDR3 has 14 residues. V was pared by 6 bases and J by 7 bases, with 11 bases of the junction left unmatched. CDR3 DNA sequence: TGTGCCAGTAGCACTAGCGGCTTAGGGGAAGAGCAGTACTTC. Protein: CASSTSGLGEEQYF.

This sequence joins TRBV14 and TRBJ2-7; 7 bases map to TRBD1. Germline V gene lookup returns CDR1 SGHDN and CDR2 FVKESK. Trimming at V came to 4 bases and at J to 2 bases, leaving 11 bases not matched to a gene. This CDR3 region has 16 residues. As DNA, the CDR3 is TGTGCCAGCAGCCCGACGGACAGGTCGGGGCCCTACGAGCAGTACTTC. This codes for CASSPTDRSGPYEQYF.

V gene TRBV21-1 combines with J gene TRBJ1-1. TRBV21-1 corresponds to a pseudogene. CDR3 length: 14 residues. CDR3 protein: CASTQTGGVTEAFF. For the CDR3, the DNA is TGTGCCAGCACCCAGACGGGAGGGGTGACTGAAGCTTTCTTT.

The V gene is TRBV27, the J gene TRBJ2-3, with 11 bases lining up with TRBD2. CDR1 is MNHEY, CDR2 SMNVEV, per germline (reference sequence). Trimming removed 3 bases from V and 7 bases from J; junction bases left unmatched: 9. The CDR3 consists of 16 residues. The CDR3 sequence: CASSFSSGRMVNTQYF. The DNA of the CDR3 is TGTGCCAGCAGTTTTTCTAGCGGGAGGATGGTGAATACGCAGTATTTT.

This chain links TRBV20-1 with TRBJ2-1, with D hard to call. CDR1 is DFQATT and CDR2 is SNEGSKA in the germline V gene (reference sequence). This CDR3 contains 11 residues. Trimming pared 3 bases from V and 6 bases from J, leaving 6 bases between. The CDR3 protein is CSARNINEQFF. Written as DNA, the CDR3 is TGCAGTGCTAGGAACATCAATGAGCAGTTCTTC.

The chain carries TRBV25-1 and TRBJ1-1; 8 nucleotides match TRBD1. The CDR3 consists of 13 residues. CDR1 and CDR2 (germline): MGHDK, SYGVNS. With 5 bases clipped from V and 11 bases from J, the junction kept 10 bases outside the gene matches. The CDR3 sequence: CASSTTGGVSAFF. CDR3 bases: TGTGCCAGCAGTACCACAGGGGGTGTGAGTGCTTTCTTT.

CDR3 nucleotide sequence: TGTGCCAGCAGGAAAGCGGACAGCCTCTCCTACGAGCAGTACTTC. The encoded protein is CASRKADSLSYEQYF. V usage is TRBV11-2 and J usage is TRBJ2-7; tentatively, D is TRBD1 (6 bases). Trimming left V 6 bases short and J 0 bases short, with 15 bases between. The CDR3 length is 15 residues. Germline CDR1 is SGHAT and CDR2 is FQNNGV.

The chain uses TRBV5-1 and TRBJ1-1, with TRBD1 matching 9 bases. Trimming at V came to 2 bases and at J to 7 bases, leaving 9 bases not matched to a gene. Germline-derived CDR1 and CDR2 are SGHRS and YFSETQ. There are 15 residues in the CDR3. As DNA, the CDR3 is TGCGCCAGCAGCTTTTTACAGGGGGCTCAGGATGAAGCTTTCTTT. This sequence encodes CASSFLQGAQDEAFF.

The DNA for the CDR3 is TGTGCCAGCTCACCACGACCGGGCAGGAACACCGGGGAGCTGTTTTTT. It encodes CASSPRPGRNTGELFF. The chain employs TRBV18 and TRBJ2-2, with D hard to call. Trimming pared 1 base from V and 1 base from J, leaving 10 bases between. CDR3 size: 16 residues. Germline V gene sequence: CDR1 KGHSH, CDR2 LQKENI.

This clone was seen just once. The V gene is TRBV28, the J gene TRBJ2-1, with 9 bases identical to TRBD2. This CDR3 is built from 15 residues. The ends lost 3 bases at V and 4 bases at J; junction bases unmatched: 4. Germline CDR1 is MDHEN and CDR2 is SYDVKM. As DNA, the CDR3 is TGTGCCAGCAGTTTCAGGGCGGGAGGGTACAATGAGCAGTTCTTC. Protein product: CASSFRAGGYNEQFF.

The chain recombines TRBV19 with TRBJ2-5, with 14 bases fitting TRBD2. V was clipped by 3 bases and J by 7 bases; unmatched bases: 16. The CDR3 extends over 19 amino acids. Looked up from germline, CDR1 is LNHDA and CDR2 is SQIVND (reference sequence). The CDR3, as DNA: TGTGCCAGTAGTATCCTCACTCAAGGGACTAGCGGGAGCTCGGGGACCCAGTACTTC. It translates to CASSILTQGTSGSSGTQYF.

This chain joins TRBV7-9 and TRBJ1-1; D is unresolved. V was cut by 5 bases and J by 0 bases, with 16 bases left in between. The V gene's germline CDR1 is SEHNR and CDR2 FQNEAQ (reference sequence). CDR3 length: 16 amino acids. CDR3: CASSALRGVMNTEAFF. For the CDR3, the DNA is TGTGCCAGCAGCGCCCTTCGTGGGGTCATGAACACTGAAGCTTTCTTT.

The rearrangement uses TRBV4-3 and TRBJ1-1; D is unresolved. The CDR3 contains 13 residues. Trimming shortened V by 5 bases and J by 5 bases, and 12 bases separated the two germline ends. Germline V gives CDR1 LGHNA, CDR2 YSLEER. This CDR3 is CASSSERWTEAFF. The CDR3 DNA follows: TGCGCCAGCAGCTCAGAGCGGTGGACTGAAGCTTTCTTT.

V is TRBV2 and J is TRBJ2-1; 8 nucleotides match TRBD1. Germline values: CDR1 SNHLY, CDR2 FYNNEI. Germline trimming cut 6 bases from V and 8 bases from J; bases unmatched to any gene: 9. There are 14 residues in the CDR3. CDR3 amino acids: CASRRVGQGDEQFF. In DNA, the CDR3 is TGTGCCAGCAGGAGGGTCGGACAGGGCGATGAGCAGTTCTTC.